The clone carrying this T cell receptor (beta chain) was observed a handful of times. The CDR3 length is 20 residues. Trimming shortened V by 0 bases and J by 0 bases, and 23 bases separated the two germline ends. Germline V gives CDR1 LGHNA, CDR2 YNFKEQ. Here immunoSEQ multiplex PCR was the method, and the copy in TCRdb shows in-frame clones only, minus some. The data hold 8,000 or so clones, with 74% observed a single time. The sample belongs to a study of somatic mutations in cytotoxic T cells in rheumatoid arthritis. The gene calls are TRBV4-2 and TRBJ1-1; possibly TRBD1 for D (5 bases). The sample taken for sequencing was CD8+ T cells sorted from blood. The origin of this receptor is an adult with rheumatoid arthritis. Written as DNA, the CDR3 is TGTGCCAGCAGCCAAGACGAAATCGGTTTGACAGACATGATGAACACTGAAGCTTTCTTT. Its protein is CASSQDEIGLTDMMNTEAFF.